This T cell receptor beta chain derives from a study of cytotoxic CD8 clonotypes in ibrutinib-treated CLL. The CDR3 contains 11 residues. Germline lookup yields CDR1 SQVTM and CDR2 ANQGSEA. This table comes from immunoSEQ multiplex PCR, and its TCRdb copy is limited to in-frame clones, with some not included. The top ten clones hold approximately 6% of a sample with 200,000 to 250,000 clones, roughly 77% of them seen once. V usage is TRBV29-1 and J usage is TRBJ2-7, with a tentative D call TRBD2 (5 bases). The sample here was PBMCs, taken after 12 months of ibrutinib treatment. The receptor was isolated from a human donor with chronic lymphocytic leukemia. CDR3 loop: CSVGLPVEQYF. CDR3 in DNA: TGCAGTGTAGGACTGCCCGTCGAGCAGTACTTC.